This TCR beta chain was captured in a study of technical replicates of blood from a few donors. This CDR3 has 14 residues. This clone has just a few counts. Repertoires were generated with immunoSEQ multiplex PCR, while TCRdb's copy carries only in-frame clones and drops some. The profile shows around 100,000 clones, roughly 96% of them singletons. The chain combines TRBV12-2 with TRBJ1-1; the table's D gene call, TRBD1, was not cross checked with the DNA. TRBV12-2 is given as a pseudogene. The TCR originated in a human donor in good health. Source material: T cells isolated from PBMCs. The CDR3 nucleotides are TGTGCAAGTCGCTCATGGACAGGGGAGACTGAAGCTTTCTTT. Its translation is CASRSWTGETEAFF.